This T cell receptor beta chain was retrieved from a study of blood T cell repertoires in COVID-19. Study at large: The United States, Italy and Spain provided the acute and convalescent COVID-19 samples.

Germline assignment: CDR1 MGHRA and CDR2 YSYEKL. V dropped 4 bases and J dropped 2; count of bases not matched to a gene: 12. CDR3 size: 17 residues. Some clones are missing from TCRdb's copy, which holds only in-frame ones; the method was immunoSEQ multiplex PCR. The sample includes 190,000 or so clones, about 87% of them seen just once. The chain links TRBV4-1 to TRBJ2-7; 9 bases are a match to TRBD1. Sequenced sample: peripheral blood. The clonotype was recovered from a middle-aged man with active or convalescent COVID-19. The CDR3 loop reads CASSPRSPGQGAYEQYF. The CDR3 nucleotides read TGCGCCAGCAGCCCACGTTCACCGGGACAGGGCGCCTACGAGCAGTACTTC.